Following are 13 T cell receptor beta chains from one sample sequenced in a study of T cells after yellow fever vaccination. One entry per CDR3 protein, called by TCRdb with MiXCR from the 5' RACE reads. Of a few hundred thousand distinct CDR3 sequences in the sample, roughly 3.5% were seen once. Source: PBMCs, taken on the day of the yellow fever booster vaccination. These receptors were obtained from a young man who received the YFV17D yellow fever vaccine.

CDR3 loop: CASGTEYTGELFF. DNA of the CDR3: TGCGCCAGCGGGACAGAGTACACCGGGGAGCTGTTTTTT. This chain connects TRBV5-1 to TRBJ2-2; TRBD1 aligns across 7 bases. There are 13 residues in the CDR3. Unmatched junction bases numbered 3, after V lost 7 bases and J lost 3 bases. Germline assignment: CDR1 SGHRS and CDR2 YFSETQ.

This clonotype was picked up many times. The chain has TRBV20-1 and TRBJ2-5; 10 bases line up with TRBD2. V shed 7 bases and J 4 bases; nucleotides not matched to a gene: 9. Germline V gene data show CDR1 as DFQATT and CDR2 as SNEGSKA (reference sequence). CDR3 length: 14 amino acids. For the CDR3, the DNA is TGCAGTGGTCAACTAGCGGGGTCCCGAGAGACCCAGTACTTC. Its translation: CSGQLAGSRETQYF.

The sample holds a few counts of this clonotype. CDR3 protein: CASSLAGGANQPQHF. CDR3 DNA: TGTGCCAGCAGTTTGGCGGGGGGAGCCAATCAGCCCCAGCATTTT. The chain combines TRBV12-3 or TRBV12-4 with TRBJ1-5, with a tentative D call TRBD1 (5 bases). V shed 3 bases and J shed 3 bases, with 12 bases lying between them. CDR3 length: 15 residues.

This clonotype has at least ten counts. The genes are TRBV5-5 and TRBJ1-6; D may be TRBD1 (5 bases). Trimming removed 8 bases at V and 10 bases at J, with 16 bases between. CDR1 SGHKS and CDR2 YYEKEE come from the germline V gene (reference sequence). The CDR3 has 13 residues. The CDR3 DNA reads TGTGCCAGTGGGGGGGGACCCGAGTCACCCCTCCACTTT. It specifies CASGGGPESPLHF. The entire variable domain, with the rest obtained from reference TRBV5-5 and TRBJ1-6, is as follows: DAGVTQSPTHLIKTRGQQVTLRCSPISGHKSVSWYQQVLGQGPQFIFQYYEKEERGRGNFPDRFSARQFPNYSSELNVNALLLGDSALYLCASGGGPESPLHFGNGTRLTVT.

Many counts were recorded for this clonotype. The chain joins TRBV4-1 to TRBJ1-5, with D perhaps TRBD1 (5 bases). CDR3 size: 14 residues. CDR1 MGHRA and CDR2 YSYEKL come from the germline V gene. The ends were cut back, 4 bases at V and 5 bases at J, with 12 bases in the middle. CDR3 DNA: TGCGCCAGCAGCCTCAGGGTTGGGGATCAGCCCCAGCATTTT. Translated, it gives CASSLRVGDQPQHF.

V usage is TRBV4-1 and J usage is TRBJ2-6, with D hard to call. The CDR3 contains 16 residues. Deletions cut 0 bases from V and 0 bases from J, with 6 bases between. Germline lookup yields CDR1 MGHRA and CDR2 YSYEKL. The CDR3 spells CASSQDTYSGANVLTF. The CDR3 bases are TGCGCCAGCAGCCAAGATACCTACTCTGGGGCCAACGTCCTGACTTTC.

This chain joins TRBV7-9 and TRBJ1-1; 10 positions match TRBD1. Germline CDR1 and CDR2: SEHNR and FQNEAQ (reference sequence). This CDR3 contains 14 residues. V trimming: 2 bases; J trimming: 11 bases; junction bases outside the gene matches: 8. This chain's CDR3 is CASSLSGTGEGAFF. CDR3 DNA: TGTGCCAGCAGCTTATCCGGGACAGGGGAAGGGGCTTTCTTT.

This clonotype was seen repeatedly, ten times or more. J is TRBJ2-2 and V is TRBV10-3; D is unresolved. Germline assignment: CDR1 ENHRY and CDR2 SYGVKD. This CDR3 contains 12 residues. The V end lost 0 bases, the J end lost 7 bases, and 3 bases lay between the germline ends. The CDR3 coding sequence is TGTGCCATCAGTGAGTCGAGCGGGGAGCTGTTTTTT. It yields the protein CAISESSGELFF.

This clonotype was recorded at least ten times. This chain joins TRBV6-5 and TRBJ2-5, with 12 bases aligning to TRBD2. The ends lost 2 bases at V and 5 bases at J; junction bases unmatched: 12. CDR3 size: 18 residues. Germline CDR1 reads MNHEY; CDR2 reads SVGAGI. DNA of the CDR3: TGTGCCAGCAGTTACGAGACTAGCGGGGGAGCAAAGCTGGAGACCCAGTACTTC. This gives the protein CASSYETSGGAKLETQYF.

At least ten counts were recorded for this clonotype. The chain links TRBV7-2 to TRBJ1-5, with no clear D. With 5 bases removed from V and 0 bases from J, the gap between germline ends came to 8 bases. The germline gives CDR1 SGHTA, CDR2 FQGNSA. This CDR3 is 14 amino acids long. The CDR3, as DNA: TGTGCCAGCAGCCCCAGGTATAGCAATCAGCCCCAGCATTTT. This encodes CASSPRYSNQPQHF.

The CDR3 protein is CASSRDRVSETQYF. The CDR3 DNA reads as TGTGCCAGCAGCCGGGACAGGGTTTCAGAGACCCAGTACTTC. The chain carries TRBV7-6 and TRBJ2-5; 9 nucleotides agree with TRBD1. The CDR3 contains 14 residues. J gave up 4 bases and V 5 bases, and 5 bases lay outside the gene matches. CDR1 SGHVS and CDR2 FNYEAQ come from the germline V gene.

This clonotype was counted at least ten times. The rearrangement uses TRBV12-3 or TRBV12-4 and TRBJ1-2; 9 bases line up with TRBD1. With 6 bases clipped from V and 7 bases from J, the junction kept 9 bases outside the gene matches. The CDR3 consists of 14 residues. The CDR3 nucleotides read TGTGCCAGCAGGGAACCGGGACAGGGACCTGGCTACACCTTC. Its translation: CASREPGQGPGYTF.

A few counts support this clonotype. The CDR3 sequence is CASSLGGGGFNTGELFF. Here the CDR3 DNA reads TGTGCCAGCAGCTTGGGAGGCGGGGGATTCAACACCGGGGAGCTGTTTTTT. This chain uses TRBV5-8 with TRBJ2-2; 7 nucleotides match TRBD2. The CDR3 covers 17 residues. Germline CDR1 SGHTS, CDR2 YDEGEE. V was clipped by 0 bases and J by 2 bases; unmatched bases: 7.